These T cell receptor beta chains were read from a single sample in a study of CD4 T cells in relation to SARS-CoV-2 and coronaviruses. Sequencing used immunoSEQ multiplex PCR; TCRdb keeps in-frame clones, though not all of them. The sample contains around 35,000 clones, around 85% of which appear only once. Sequencing used memory CD4+ T cells from PBMCs. The receptors were gathered from an adult with COVID-19. Each CDR3 is given with its conserved first and last residue. The order of the fields is clone size, V gene, J gene, D gene, CDR3 protein, CDR3 DNA. A D gene is named only where the DNA matches it firmly. Clone size appears in some rows only: once, few, many, or a class for an expanded clone.

clone size: -
V gene: TRBV7-9
J gene: TRBJ1-4
D gene: TRBD1
CDR3 protein: CASSLAAGTATNEKLFF
CDR3 DNA: TGTGCCAGCAGCTTAGCGGCAGGGACAGCAACTAATGAAAAACTGTTTTTT

clone size: -
V gene: TRBV21-1
J gene: TRBJ1-5
D gene: -
CDR3 protein: CASSRQFDGQGKNDSVSNQPQHF
CDR3 DNA: TGTGCCAGCAGCAGACAATTTGACGGACAGGGAAAAAACGATTCTGTCTCCAACCAGCCCCAGCATTTT

clone size: -
V gene: TRBV3-1/TRBV3-2
J gene: TRBJ2-1
D gene: -
CDR3 protein: CASSQVYSEQFF
CDR3 DNA: TGTGCCAGCAGCCAAGTCTACTCAGAGCAGTTCTTC

clone size: -
V gene: TRBV5-3
J gene: TRBJ2-2
D gene: -
CDR3 protein: CARKRRGPGELFF
CDR3 DNA: TGTGCCAGAAAGCGACGGGGCCCCGGGGAGCTGTTTTTT

clone size: -
V gene: TRBV28
J gene: TRBJ2-7
D gene: -
CDR3 protein: CASSLGGYEQYF
CDR3 DNA: TGTGCCAGCAGTTTGGGCGGCTACGAGCAGTACTTC

clone size: -
V gene: TRBV9
J gene: TRBJ2-1
D gene: -
CDR3 protein: CASSAQENEQFF
CDR3 DNA: TGTGCCAGCAGCGCGCAGGAAAATGAGCAGTTCTTC

clone size: -
V gene: TRBV7-2
J gene: TRBJ1-4
D gene: -
CDR3 protein: CASSPDTANEKLFF
CDR3 DNA: TGTGCCAGCAGCCCCGACACGGCTAATGAAAAACTGTTTTTT

clone size: -
V gene: TRBV27
J gene: TRBJ2-2
D gene: TRBD2
CDR3 protein: CASSPISGRSLLSPGELFF
CDR3 DNA: TGTGCCAGCAGTCCTATTAGCGGGAGGTCCCTTCTGAGTCCCGGGGAGCTGTTTTTT

clone size: -
V gene: TRBV2
J gene: TRBJ2-6
D gene: -
CDR3 protein: CASRDSGAGANVLTF
CDR3 DNA: TGTGCCAGCAGGGACTCAGGGGCTGGGGCCAACGTCCTGACTTTC

clone size: -
V gene: TRBV14
J gene: TRBJ1-4
D gene: -
CDR3 protein: CASSQEGTQNEKLFF
CDR3 DNA: TGTGCCAGCAGCCAAGAGGGCACCCAGAATGAAAAACTGTTTTTT

clone size: -
V gene: TRBV2
J gene: TRBJ2-7
D gene: -
CDR3 protein: CASRIGGYEQYF
CDR3 DNA: TGTGCCAGCAGGATCGGTGGGTACGAGCAGTACTTC

clone size: -
V gene: TRBV10-2
J gene: TRBJ1-2
D gene: -
CDR3 protein: CATRQDAYGYTF
CDR3 DNA: TGCGCCACCAGACAGGATGCCTATGGCTACACCTTC

clone size: once
V gene: TRBV27
J gene: TRBJ2-3
D gene: TRBD2
CDR3 protein: CASPISPYDPTCGLAGDTDTQYF
CDR3 DNA: TGTGCCAGCCCGATCTCTCCGTATGACCCAACATGTGGGCTAGCGGGAGACACAGATACGCAGTATTTT

clone size: -
V gene: TRBV6-5
J gene: TRBJ1-4
D gene: -
CDR3 protein: CASLSGGIGEKLFF
CDR3 DNA: TGTGCCAGCCTCTCCGGGGGCATAGGTGAAAAACTGTTTTTT

clone size: -
V gene: TRBV4-3
J gene: TRBJ2-7
D gene: -
CDR3 protein: CASSQTSGPTYEQYF
CDR3 DNA: TGCGCCAGCAGCCAAACATCGGGACCCACCTACGAGCAGTACTTC

clone size: -
V gene: TRBV19
J gene: TRBJ1-6
D gene: TRBD1
CDR3 protein: CAGRGQGLHSPLHF
CDR3 DNA: TGTGCCGGAAGAGGACAGGGTCTCCATTCACCCCTCCACTTT

clone size: once
V gene: TRBV5-6
J gene: TRBJ2-7
D gene: TRBD1
CDR3 protein: CASSLRDRGSYEQYF
CDR3 DNA: TGTGCCAGCAGCCTCCGGGACAGGGGATCCTACGAGCAGTACTTC

clone size: -
V gene: TRBV10-3
J gene: TRBJ1-2
D gene: -
CDR3 protein: CAISGGAQSYGYTF
CDR3 DNA: TGTGCCATCAGTGGAGGGGCCCAATCCTATGGCTACACCTTC

clone size: -
V gene: TRBV5-1
J gene: TRBJ2-1
D gene: TRBD2
CDR3 protein: CASSRGTAGNEQFF
CDR3 DNA: TGCGCCAGCAGCAGAGGAACAGCGGGGAATGAGCAGTTCTTC

clone size: -
V gene: TRBV10-3
J gene: TRBJ1-4
D gene: -
CDR3 protein: CAISDPRYNEKLFF
CDR3 DNA: TGTGCCATCAGTGACCCAAGATACAATGAAAAACTGTTTTTT

clone size: -
V gene: TRBV29-1
J gene: TRBJ1-1
D gene: -
CDR3 protein: CSVEYDWGTEAFF
CDR3 DNA: TGCAGCGTTGAATATGATTGGGGCACTGAAGCTTTCTTT

clone size: -
V gene: TRBV3-1/TRBV3-2
J gene: TRBJ1-5
D gene: TRBD1
CDR3 protein: CASSFGQGGQPQHF
CDR3 DNA: TGTGCCAGCAGCTTTGGACAGGGAGGTCAGCCCCAGCATTTT

clone size: -
V gene: TRBV28
J gene: TRBJ1-6
D gene: -
CDR3 protein: CASSLSVNNSPLHF
CDR3 DNA: TGTGCCAGCAGTTTGTCAGTTAATAATTCACCCCTCCACTTT

clone size: -
V gene: TRBV7-2
J gene: TRBJ2-3
D gene: TRBD1
CDR3 protein: CASSQGADTQYF
CDR3 DNA: TGTGCCAGCAGTCAGGGGGCAGATACGCAGTATTTT

clone size: -
V gene: TRBV29-1
J gene: TRBJ2-7
D gene: -
CDR3 protein: CSVLGLSSYEQYF
CDR3 DNA: TGCAGCGTCCTCGGACTGAGCTCCTACGAGCAGTACTTC

clone size: -
V gene: TRBV18
J gene: TRBJ1-4
D gene: -
CDR3 protein: CASSPSQGNEKLFF
CDR3 DNA: TGTGCCAGCTCACCTTCGCAGGGAAATGAAAAACTGTTTTTT